This T cell receptor beta chain comes out of a study of T cell responses to AZD1222 COVID-19 vaccine. Regarding the study as a whole: The sample set comprised mostly white British donors with more females, and clonal diversity was possibly underestimated.

This clone was seen a single time. The antigen remains undetermined. Germline V gene data show CDR1 as SGHNT and CDR2 as YENEEA. The CDR3 is 15 residues long. The V and J ends lost 5 bases and 4 bases respectively, with 15 bases between them. Repertoires were generated with immunoSEQ multiplex PCR, while TCRdb's copy carries only in-frame clones and drops some. The sample yields some 100,000 clones, 85% to 90% seen once. The sequence came from an adult in good health. The V and J genes are TRBV11-3 and TRBJ2-1; a weak D match, TRBD2 (5 bases). This sample comprised peripheral blood, obtained on day 0 of AZD1222 vaccination. CDR3 in amino acids: CASSPRVAEYNEQFF. In nucleotides, the CDR3 is TGTGCCAGCAGCCCGCGGGTAGCTGAGTACAATGAGCAGTTCTTC.